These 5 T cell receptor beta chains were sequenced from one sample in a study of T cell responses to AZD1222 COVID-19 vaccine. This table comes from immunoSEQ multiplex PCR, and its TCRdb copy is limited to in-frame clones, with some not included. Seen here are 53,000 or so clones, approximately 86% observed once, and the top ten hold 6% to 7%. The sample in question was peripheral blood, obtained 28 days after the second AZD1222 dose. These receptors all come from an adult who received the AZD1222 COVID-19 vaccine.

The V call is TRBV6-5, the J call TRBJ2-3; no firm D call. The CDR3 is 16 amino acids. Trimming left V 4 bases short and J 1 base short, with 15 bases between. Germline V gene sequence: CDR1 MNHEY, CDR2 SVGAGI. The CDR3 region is CASSSDPAPGTDTQYF. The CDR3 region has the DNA TGTGCCAGCAGTTCCGACCCGGCCCCGGGCACAGATACGCAGTATTTT.

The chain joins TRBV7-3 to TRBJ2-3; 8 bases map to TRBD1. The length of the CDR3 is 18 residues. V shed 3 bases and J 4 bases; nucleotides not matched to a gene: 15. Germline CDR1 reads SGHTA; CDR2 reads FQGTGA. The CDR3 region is CASSFSGGRGFTPDTQYF. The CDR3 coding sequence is TGTGCCAGCAGCTTTTCAGGGGGCAGGGGTTTCACTCCAGATACGCAGTATTTT.

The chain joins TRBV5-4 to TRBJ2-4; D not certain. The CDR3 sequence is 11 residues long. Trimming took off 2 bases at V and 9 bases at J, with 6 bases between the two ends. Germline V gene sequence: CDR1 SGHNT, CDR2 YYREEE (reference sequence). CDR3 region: CASSFDGIQYF. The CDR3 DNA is TGTGCCAGCAGCTTCGACGGCATTCAGTACTTC.

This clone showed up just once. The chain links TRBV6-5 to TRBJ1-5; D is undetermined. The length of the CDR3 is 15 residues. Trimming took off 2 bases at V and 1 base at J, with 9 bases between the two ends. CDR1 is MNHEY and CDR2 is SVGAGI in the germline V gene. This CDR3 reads CASSYADSSNQPQHF. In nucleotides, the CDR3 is TGTGCCAGCAGTTACGCAGATTCGAGCAATCAGCCCCAGCATTTT.

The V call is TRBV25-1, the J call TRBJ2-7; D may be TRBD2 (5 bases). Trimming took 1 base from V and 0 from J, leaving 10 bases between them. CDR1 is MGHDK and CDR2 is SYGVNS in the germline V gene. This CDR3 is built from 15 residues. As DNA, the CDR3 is TGTGCCAGCAGTGAATTTTGGGCGGGCTCCTACGAGCAGTACTTC. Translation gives CASSEFWAGSYEQYF.